The 13 T cell receptor beta chains in this list originate from one sample, sequenced in a study of blood T cells in healthy people across ages. Combining a sample-barcoded 5' primer with a J-beta primer mix, a second PCR ran for roughly 6 to 12 cycles. TCRdb re-called the 5' RACE reads through MiXCR, storing one row per CDR3 protein. The sample has 450,000 to 700,000 distinct CDR3 sequences; approximately 30% are singletons. The specimen was blood. These receptors all stem from a woman aged 65 to 85 in good health.

In its sample, this clonotype was seen a few times. The chain combines TRBV7-2 with TRBJ2-5; D gene unclear. Gene TRBJ2-1 matches the end of the DNA better, so the J call may be wrong. Germline V gene data show CDR1 as SGHTA and CDR2 as FQGNSA. CDR3 length: 12 residues. The DNA of the CDR3 is TGTGCCAGCAGCTGGGCTACCAATGAGCAGTTCTTC. The encoded protein is CASSWATNEQFF.

The sample holds one count of this clonotype. The junction differs from germline at one of its ends, possibly a read error. This chain links TRBV12-3 or TRBV12-4 with TRBJ2-5; 7 bases are shared with TRBD1. This CDR3 spans 13 amino acids. The CDR3 loop is CASSADRQGTQYF. CDR3 coding DNA: TGTGCCAGCAGTGCGGACAGGCAAGGGACCCAGTACTTC.

This clonotype was seen only once. The V gene is TRBV29-1, the J gene TRBJ2-3; 14 bases agree with TRBD2. Germline V gene sequence: CDR1 SQVTM, CDR2 ANQGSEA. The CDR3 has 16 residues. Unmatched junction bases numbered 4, after V lost 3 bases and J lost 2 bases. The CDR3 DNA reads as TGCAGCGTTGAGGGACTAGCGGGGGCTAACACAGATACGCAGTATTTT. As protein: CSVEGLAGANTDTQYF.

The chain has TRBV2 and TRBJ2-3, with D uncertain. V shed 6 bases and J shed 5 bases, with 6 bases lying between them. The CDR3 has 11 residues. From germline, CDR1 is SNHLY and CDR2 FYNNEI. The CDR3, as DNA: TGTGCCAGCAGGGAGTTAGATACGCAGTATTTT. It yields the protein CASRELDTQYF.

The chain carries TRBV20-1 and TRBJ2-1; D may match TRBD1 or TRBD2 (5 bases each). This CDR3 spans 15 amino acids. Germline CDR1 reads DFQATT; CDR2 reads SNEGSKA (reference sequence). Trimming removed 3 bases at V and 7 bases at J, with 19 bases between. This chain's CDR3 is CSASRDPLRRNEQFF. The CDR3, as DNA: TGCAGTGCTAGTCGGGACCCGCTGCGGAGGAATGAGCAGTTCTTC.

J is TRBJ2-7 and V is TRBV9; D is undetermined. Trimming removed 0 bases from V and 4 bases from J, with 8 bases in between. Germline V gene sequence: CDR1 SGDLS, CDR2 YYNGEE. This CDR3 is built from 13 residues. Written as DNA, the CDR3 is TGTGCCAGCAGCGTAGGTGGGGAATACGAGCAGTACTTC. It translates to CASSVGGEYEQYF. Supplemented by reference TRBV9 and TRBJ2-7, the full variable domain reads DSGVTQTPKHLITATGQRVTLRCSPRSGDLSVYWYQQSLDQGLQFLIQYYNGEERAKGNILERFSAQQFPDLHSELNLSSLELGDSALYFCASSVGGEYEQYFGPGTRLTVT.

This chain joins TRBV3-1 and TRBJ2-7; a weak D match, TRBD2 (5 bases). V was cut by 3 bases and J by 4 bases, with 16 bases left in between. CDR1 is LGHDT, CDR2 YNNKEL, per germline (reference sequence). The CDR3 is made up of 15 amino acids. The CDR3: CASSQKRYPGYEQYF. CDR3 bases: TGTGCCAGCAGCCAGAAAAGATATCCGGGGTACGAGCAGTACTTC.

This clonotype appeared a few times. This rearrangement joins TRBV7-9 to TRBJ2-5; D is unresolved. Deletions cut 0 bases from V and 5 bases from J, with 10 bases between. CDR1 is SEHNR and CDR2 is FQNEAQ in the germline V gene (reference sequence). The CDR3 runs to 14 residues. CDR3 in amino acids: CASSLARDEETQYF. For the CDR3, the DNA is TGTGCCAGCAGCTTAGCGAGAGACGAGGAGACCCAGTACTTC.

This clonotype was seen a single time. The V gene is TRBV11-3, the J gene TRBJ2-2; D not certain. Per the germline V gene, CDR1 is SGHNT and CDR2 is YENEEA. V lost 0 bases to trimming and J lost 4 bases, with 9 bases between them. This CDR3 spans 15 amino acids. The CDR3 DNA reads as TGTGCCAGCAGCTTAGAGGGTCTGAGCACCGGGGAGCTGTTTTTT. It encodes CASSLEGLSTGELFF.

The V gene is TRBV11-2, the J gene TRBJ2-3; 8 bases align to TRBD2. This CDR3 is 15 amino acids long. The V gene's germline CDR1 is SGHAT and CDR2 FQNNGV. V shed 5 bases and J 5 bases; nucleotides not matched to a gene: 9. The CDR3 protein is CASSTSGVPRDTQYF. DNA of the CDR3: TGTGCCAGCAGCACTAGCGGTGTTCCCCGAGATACGCAGTATTTT.

The J gene is TRBJ2-1, the V gene TRBV3-1; D remains unclear. In germline, CDR1 is LGHDT, CDR2 YNNKEL (reference sequence). Trimming stripped 2 bases from V and 6 bases from J, with 8 bases between. The CDR3 length is 13 residues. CDR3 protein: CASSQSEPNEQFF. CDR3 nucleotides: TGTGCCAGCAGCCAATCTGAACCCAATGAGCAGTTCTTC.

This clonotype was detected only a few times. This rearrangement joins TRBV7-8 to TRBJ2-2; D is possibly TRBD1 or TRBD2 (5 bases each). The CDR3 is made up of 18 amino acids. CDR1 and CDR2 (germline): SGHVS, FQNEAQ. V lost 0 bases, J lost 2 bases, and 16 bases lay in between. In DNA, the CDR3 is TGTGCCAGCAGCTTAGCGTCGAGGTCAGGGAGAAACACCGGGGAGCTGTTTTTT. Residues: CASSLASRSGRNTGELFF.

This clonotype was recorded at least ten times. The chain combines TRBV6-2 or TRBV6-3 with TRBJ2-5, with D uncertain. Trimming removed 6 bases from V and 10 bases from J, with 15 bases in between. Germline CDR1 reads MNHEY; CDR2 reads SVGEGT. CDR3 length equals 12 residues. The CDR3 is CASSPNVEDQYF. DNA of the CDR3: TGTGCCAGCAGCCCAAACGTGGAAGACCAGTACTTC.